This T cell receptor (beta chain) was observed in a study of blood T cell repertoires in COVID-19. Study-wide context: The cDNA or gDNA used as material had been derived from T cells, B-cell-depleted T cells, or PBMCs.

In the authors' workflow: Nucleated cell number was recorded as an estimate derived from reference gene primer amplification. Clones were sequenced by immunoSEQ multiplex PCR, and TCRdb holds only the in-frame ones, with some missing. V, J and clone size reflect that table, while D and trimming were determined from the DNA. The sample includes about 170,000 clones, 84% of them seen just once. Germline assignment: CDR1 SGDLS and CDR2 YYNGEE. The J segment lost 5 bases and the V segment lost 4 bases, leaving 10 bases of the junction unmatched. This CDR3 has 17 residues. The Seattle patients joined while their infection was active and were tracked longitudinally afterward. This clone has a single count.

The chain has TRBV9 and TRBJ2-3, with 13 bases that match TRBD2. The sequenced sample consisted of peripheral blood. The sequence came from a woman aged 80 or older with COVID-19, enrolled during active disease. The CDR3 is CASSPRTSGGAIDTQYF. The CDR3 nucleotides read TGTGCCAGCAGCCCCCGTACTAGCGGGGGGGCAATAGATACGCAGTATTTT.